What follows are 26 T cell receptor beta chains derived from one specimen sequenced in a study of technical replicates of blood from several donors (dated by TCRdb to about 2017). Library method: the immunoSEQ multiplex PCR assay. This is the immuneACCESS table as TCRdb keeps it, with only in-frame sequences that have V and J called. A part of the clones is gone; compared with another copy, unresolved V genes explain less than half, and the rest is unexplained. Here the sample has about 76,000 clones; 80% to 90% occur a single time. The ten largest account for approximately 5% of the sample. Sequences were obtained from PBMCs. The receptors shown here come from a human donor in good health. Some clones in this sample may be carry-over from other donors' samples.

This sequence joins TRBV12-5 and TRBJ2-6, with a weak D call TRBD1 (6 bases). V shed 7 bases and J shed 0 bases, with 10 bases lying between them. CDR3 length: 15 amino acids. Germline lookup yields CDR1 LGHNT and CDR2 FRNRAP. This CDR3 is CASAGVDSGANVLTF. The CDR3 coding sequence is TGTGCTAGTGCAGGGGTGGACTCTGGGGCCAACGTCCTGACTTTC.

The chain has TRBV4-3 and TRBJ1-6, with D maybe TRBD1 (5 bases). The length of the CDR3 is 15 residues. Trimming took off 1 base at V and 7 bases at J, with 11 bases between the two ends. Per the germline V gene, CDR1 is LGHNA and CDR2 is YSLEER. The CDR3 loop is CASSQVREGNSPLHF. The DNA for the CDR3 is TGCGCCAGCAGCCAAGTTAGGGAGGGGAATTCACCCCTCCACTTT.

The chain employs TRBV7-6 and TRBJ2-7, with 10 bases lining up with TRBD1. Germline CDR1 is SGHVS and CDR2 is FNYEAQ. V gave up 4 bases and J gave up 4 bases; unmatched junction bases: 25. The CDR3 contains 21 residues. CDR3 loop: CASSSSWGRQGALKGGYEQYF. The DNA of the CDR3 is TGTGCCAGCAGCTCCAGTTGGGGAAGACAGGGGGCATTGAAAGGAGGTTACGAGCAGTACTTC.

This chain connects TRBV9 to TRBJ2-1, with 7 bases that match TRBD2. Trimming took 2 bases from V and 4 from J; bases not matched to a gene: 9. This CDR3 region has 16 residues. CDR1 is SGDLS, CDR2 YYNGEE, per germline. The CDR3 spells CASSVTVGGGYNEQFF. CDR3 nucleotide sequence: TGTGCCAGCAGCGTTACGGTTGGGGGGGGGTACAATGAGCAGTTCTTC. Full variable domain (rest looked up from reference TRBV9 and TRBJ2-1): DSGVTQTPKHLITATGQRVTLRCSPRSGDLSVYWYQQSLDQGLQFLIQYYNGEERAKGNILERFSAQQFPDLHSELNLSSLELGDSALYFCASSVTVGGGYNEQFFGPGTRLTVL.

This chain links TRBV28 with TRBJ2-1; 15 bases agree with TRBD2. V dropped 2 bases and J dropped 7; count of bases not matched to a gene: 12. From germline, CDR1 is MDHEN and CDR2 SYDVKM. There are 19 residues in the CDR3. The CDR3 nucleotides read TGTGCCAGCAGTTTACGGACTAGCGGGAGGGCCTTTCTAAGGAATGAGCAGTTCTTC. Its protein product is CASSLRTSGRAFLRNEQFF.

The J gene is TRBJ2-7, the V gene TRBV19, with 10 bases matching TRBD2. V dropped 6 bases and J dropped 5; count of bases not matched to a gene: 10. CDR1 LNHDA and CDR2 SQIVND come from the germline V gene (reference sequence). CDR3 size: 15 residues. CDR3 in amino acids: CASSPGKRGGHEQYF. CDR3 bases: TGTGCCAGTAGCCCCGGGAAGCGGGGGGGGCACGAGCAGTACTTC.

The chain uses TRBV10-3 and TRBJ1-2, with a tentative D call TRBD1 (5 bases). This CDR3 has 12 residues. Trimming shortened V by 3 bases and J by 7 bases, and 9 bases separated the two germline ends. Germline V gene data show CDR1 as ENHRY and CDR2 as SYGVKD. CDR3 region: CAISESGVGYTF. As DNA, the CDR3 is TGTGCCATCAGTGAATCGGGGGTTGGCTACACCTTC.

This rearrangement joins TRBV18 to TRBJ1-5; 7 bases map to TRBD1. The CDR3 is 13 amino acids. The V gene end was trimmed by 6 bases and the J gene end by 4 bases; junction bases not matched to a gene: 3. The germline CDR1 and CDR2 sequences are KGHSH and LQKENI. This CDR3 is CASSDRENQPQHF. For the CDR3, the DNA is TGTGCCAGCTCTGACAGGGAGAATCAGCCCCAGCATTTT.

This rearrangement joins TRBV11-2 to TRBJ2-7; 7 bases are a match to TRBD2. The V and J ends lost 4 bases and 3 bases, in that order; junction bases with no gene match: 6. Germline V lookup: CDR1 SGHAT, CDR2 FQNNGV. The length of the CDR3 is 14 residues. CDR3 sequence (DNA): TGTGCCAGCAGCTCATGGGAGGGAGACTACGAGCAGTACTTC. This gives the protein CASSSWEGDYEQYF.

This chain connects TRBV11-2 to TRBJ2-5; tentative D call: TRBD1 (6 bases). There are 15 residues in the CDR3. Trimming cost V 0 bases and J 4 bases, with 12 bases left between them. Germline V gene sequence: CDR1 SGHAT, CDR2 FQNNGV. This CDR3 reads CASSLEGARGETQYF. The DNA for the CDR3 is TGTGCCAGCAGCTTAGAGGGGGCCAGGGGAGAGACCCAGTACTTC.

CDR3 loop: CASSFTGTGYTEAFF. The DNA of the CDR3 is TGTGCCAGCAGCTTCACCGGGACAGGGTACACTGAAGCTTTCTTT. The chain combines TRBV9 with TRBJ1-1; 9 bases are shared with TRBD1. Germline V gene data show CDR1 as SGDLS and CDR2 as YYNGEE. Trimming removed 4 bases from V and 3 bases from J; junction bases left unmatched: 7. The CDR3 is 15 amino acids. Using reference TRBV9 and TRBJ1-1 for the parts outside the CDR3, the full variable domain is DSGVTQTPKHLITATGQRVTLRCSPRSGDLSVYWYQQSLDQGLQFLIQYYNGEERAKGNILERFSAQQFPDLHSELNLSSLELGDSALYFCASSFTGTGYTEAFFGQGTRLTVV.

This sequence joins TRBV11-1 and TRBJ2-2; TRBD2 matches at 8 bases. This CDR3 comprises 15 residues. V shed 5 bases and J 4 bases; nucleotides not matched to a gene: 6. Germline values: CDR1 SGHAT, CDR2 FQDESV (reference sequence). The CDR3 DNA reads TGTGCCAGCAGCCCTACCGGGACTAGCACCGGGGAGCTGTTTTTT. Translating gives CASSPTGTSTGELFF.

The chain links TRBV7-2 to TRBJ1-2; tentative D call: TRBD1 (6 bases). This CDR3 is built from 14 residues. CDR1 and CDR2 from the germline V gene are SGHTA and FQGNSA. V shed 5 bases and J shed 2 bases, with 12 bases lying between them. Written as DNA, the CDR3 is TGTGCCAGCAGCCCACAGGGAAAGAACTATGGCTACACCTTC. Its protein product is CASSPQGKNYGYTF.

The gene calls are TRBV5-1 and TRBJ2-5, with a possible D match to TRBD2 (5 bases). Trimming removed 0 bases from V and 5 bases from J, with 14 bases in between. The CDR3 loop spans 15 amino acids. The germline V gene has CDR1 SGHRS and CDR2 YFSETQ. CDR3 in DNA: TGCGCCAGCAGCTTGGATACAGCCCCGGGGGAGACCCAGTACTTC. This sequence encodes CASSLDTAPGETQYF.

This chain links TRBV14 with TRBJ2-1; 11 nucleotides match TRBD2. CDR1 and CDR2 from the germline V gene are SGHDN and FVKESK. V trimming: 3 bases; J trimming: 7 bases; junction bases outside the gene matches: 11. This CDR3 spans 17 amino acids. The CDR3 coding sequence is TGTGCCAGCAGCCACATCCTGGGACTAGCGGATGTGAATGAGCAGTTCTTC. Translated: CASSHILGLADVNEQFF.

The rearrangement links TRBV6-1 to TRBJ1-1; D is possibly TRBD1 (6 bases). This CDR3 region has 13 residues. Trimming stripped 6 bases from V and 1 base from J, with 9 bases between. Germline assignment: CDR1 MNHNS and CDR2 SASEGT. CDR3 amino acids: CASSSTGNTEAFF. CDR3 coding DNA: TGTGCCAGCAGCTCGACAGGGAACACTGAAGCTTTCTTT.

The V call is TRBV7-2, the J call TRBJ2-1; 10 bases fit TRBD2. CDR1 is SGHTA and CDR2 is FQGNSA in the germline V gene. The CDR3 extends over 14 amino acids. V gave up 2 bases and J gave up 8 bases; unmatched junction bases: 3. CDR3 residues: CASSLSGRGDEQFF. CDR3 bases: TGTGCCAGCAGCTTAAGCGGGAGGGGTGATGAGCAGTTCTTC.

This chain connects TRBV18 to TRBJ2-2; D is perhaps TRBD2 (5 bases). Germline CDR1 and CDR2: KGHSH and LQKENI. The CDR3 sequence is 16 residues long. Trimming took off 2 bases at V and 5 bases at J, with 15 bases between the two ends. CDR3 amino acids: CASSPDTAPGTGELFF. The CDR3 DNA sequence: TGTGCCAGCTCACCAGATACAGCCCCGGGAACCGGGGAGCTGTTTTTT.

The chain has TRBV7-2 and TRBJ2-5, with D perhaps matching TRBD2 (5 bases). CDR1 SGHTA and CDR2 FQGNSA come from the germline V gene. This CDR3 is built from 16 residues. The V end was cut by 2 bases, the J end by 5 bases, with 18 bases between. CDR3 DNA sequence: TGTGCCAGCAGCTTAACGATCTCTGCCAGAGGGGAGACCCAGTACTTC. This encodes CASSLTISARGETQYF.

The genes are TRBV7-8 and TRBJ2-1, with TRBD1 identical over 7 bases. Germline trimming cut 4 bases from V and 6 bases from J; bases unmatched to any gene: 21. The germline V gene has CDR1 SGHVS and CDR2 FQNEAQ. There are 19 residues in the CDR3. Written as DNA, the CDR3 is TGTGCCAGCAGCTACCGGCTTGGGGGTTCAGGGGGAACGGTCAATGAGCAGTTCTTC. This translates into CASSYRLGGSGGTVNEQFF.

The chain employs TRBV30 and TRBJ2-5; unclear D gene. CDR1 is GTSNPN, CDR2 SVGIG, per germline (reference sequence). V was shortened by 5 bases and J by 0 bases, with 13 bases between the two germline ends. This CDR3 contains 14 residues. The CDR3 region has the DNA TGTGCCTGGGGTCTTACCCGGTACCAAGAGACCCAGTACTTC. Its protein product is CAWGLTRYQETQYF.

The chain is built from TRBV5-1 and TRBJ1-2; D call uncertain. This CDR3 comprises 15 residues. Trimming shortened V by 0 bases and J by 4 bases, and 13 bases separated the two germline ends. Germline CDR1 SGHRS, CDR2 YFSETQ. CDR3 bases: TGCGCCAGCAGCTTGGAAGGTCATTCGGGCTATGGCTACACCTTC. Its translation: CASSLEGHSGYGYTF.

V gene TRBV30 combines with J gene TRBJ2-5; perhaps TRBD2 as D (6 bases). The J call may be mistaken, given a closer DNA end match to TRBJ2-7. The CDR3 sequence is 14 residues long. CDR1 and CDR2 (germline): GTSNPN, SVGIG (reference sequence). The CDR3 loop is CAWSDSGWGYEQYF. CDR3 in DNA: TGTGCCTGGAGTGACAGCGGGTGGGGGTACGAGCAGTACTTC.

This chain uses TRBV11-2 with TRBJ2-5, with 8 bases that match TRBD2. The CDR3 loop spans 12 amino acids. Germline trimming cut 6 bases from V and 9 bases from J; bases unmatched to any gene: 6. Germline values: CDR1 SGHAT, CDR2 FQNNGV. The CDR3 sequence is CASRHSGEAQYF. CDR3 in DNA: TGTGCCAGCAGGCATAGCGGGGAGGCCCAGTACTTC.

The chain carries TRBV29-1 and TRBJ2-3; 11 nucleotides align to TRBD2. Looked up from germline, CDR1 is SQVTM and CDR2 is ANQGSEA. The CDR3 length is 15 residues. V gave up 4 bases and J gave up 3 bases; unmatched junction bases: 6. The CDR3 region is CSVGPTSGVTDTQYF. DNA for the CDR3: TGCAGCGTTGGACCGACTAGCGGGGTGACAGATACGCAGTATTTT.

This clone was observed once. The V and J genes are TRBV25-1 and TRBJ1-4, with 10 bases matching TRBD1. This CDR3 spans 14 amino acids. CDR1 is MGHDK, CDR2 SYGVNS, per germline. The V segment lost 8 bases and the J segment 5 bases; nucleotides outside the gene matches: 5. The CDR3 loop is CASRKTGGNEKLFF. The CDR3 DNA sequence: TGTGCCAGCCGTAAGACAGGGGGCAATGAAAAACTGTTTTTT.